The 32 T cell receptor beta chains below were found in one sample sequenced in a study of shared clonotypes between healthy human individuals (dated by TCRdb to about 2020). CD8 naive samples were CD45RO-negative cells positively selected for CCR7, giving a CD45RA+CCR7+ population that excluded TemRA cells. The library was generated by the immunoSEQ multiplex PCR assay. This is the immuneACCESS table as TCRdb keeps it, with only in-frame sequences that have V and J called. A part of the clones is gone; compared with another copy, unresolved V genes explain less than half, and the rest is unexplained. The sample table contains around 2,000,000 clones; only one count was recorded for about 95% of them. The biggest ten clones account for approximately 1.2% of the sample. The sequenced material came from naive CD8+ T cells sorted from blood. The cell subset or site label here, explained by the study, means: CD45RA+CCR7+. The source is a man aged 18 to 30 in good health.

Of note for this clone: The sample has other DNA sequences that encode this CDR3 too. The chain has TRBV6-5 and TRBJ2-7, with D perhaps matching TRBD1 (5 bases). The CDR3 sequence is 13 residues long. The V end lost 5 bases, the J end lost 7 bases, and 15 bases lay between the germline ends. Germline-derived CDR1 and CDR2 are MNHEY and SVGAGI. CDR3 sequence (DNA): TGTGCCAGCAGTAGGACACGGGCATGGGAGCAGTACTTC. It is translated as CASSRTRAWEQYF.

This sequence joins TRBV5-1 and TRBJ1-1, with D possibly TRBD1 on 5 matching bases. Germline CDR1 and CDR2: SGHRS and YFSETQ. The CDR3 sequence is 15 residues long. V shed 4 bases and J shed 1 base, with 14 bases lying between them. The CDR3 region is CASSDGTHGNTEAFF. For the CDR3, the DNA is TGCGCCAGCAGCGATGGGACGCACGGGAACACTGAAGCTTTCTTT.

The chain employs TRBV12-5 and TRBJ2-7, with 9 bases identical to TRBD2. The CDR3 consists of 15 residues. Per the germline V gene, CDR1 is LGHNT and CDR2 is FRNRAP. The ends lost 6 bases at V and 5 bases at J; junction bases unmatched: 11. In nucleotides, the CDR3 is TGTGCTAGTGGACTCGAACTAGCGGGTATGCACGAGCAGTACTTC. The encoded protein is CASGLELAGMHEQYF.

The V gene is TRBV27, the J gene TRBJ2-7, with D possibly matching TRBD1 (5 bases). The germline V and J ends were trimmed by 6 bases and 5 bases, with 17 bases remaining between them. The CDR3 is 14 residues long. Germline V CDR1 and CDR2: MNHEY, SMNVEV (reference sequence). CDR3 sequence (DNA): TGTGCCAGCAGAATGACAGTTCTTTCCAACGAGCAGTACTTC. Encoded protein: CASRMTVLSNEQYF.

The chain is built from TRBV7-8 and TRBJ2-5, with D unclear. Germline loops: CDR1 SGHVS, CDR2 FQNEAQ. V was shortened by 2 bases and J by 5 bases, with 12 bases between the two germline ends. The CDR3 is 14 residues long. The CDR3 region has the DNA TGTGCCAGCAGCTTACTCCGACCCAAGGAGACCCAGTACTTC. Translating it yields CASSLLRPKETQYF.

The chain is built from TRBV18 and TRBJ2-7; no definite D call. The V end was cut by 6 bases, the J end by 0 bases, with 9 bases between. The germline CDR1 and CDR2 sequences are KGHSH and LQKENI. The CDR3 runs to 13 residues. CDR3 sequence: CASSLDHSYEQYF. The CDR3, as DNA: TGTGCCAGCTCCCTCGACCACTCCTACGAGCAGTACTTC.

J is TRBJ2-5 and V is TRBV7-8; D is undetermined. Germline-derived CDR1 and CDR2 are SGHVS and FQNEAQ. Trimming pared 3 bases from V and 5 bases from J, leaving 13 bases between. This CDR3 region has 14 residues. In DNA, the CDR3 is TGTGCCAGCAGCTTCGCAGCTTTAGGGGAGACCCAGTACTTC. Encoded protein: CASSFAALGETQYF. Full variable domain (remainder filled in from reference TRBV7-8 and TRBJ2-5): GAGVSQSPRYKVAKRGQDVALRCDPISGHVSLFWYQQALGQGPEFLTYFQNEAQLDKSGLPSDRFFAERPEGSVSTLKIQRTQQEDSAVYLCASSFAALGETQYFGPGTRLLVL.

The CDR3 bases are TGTGCCAGCAGTTTATGGCCAGGCCTCGAGCAGTACTTC. Its protein product is CASSLWPGLEQYF. V gene TRBV27 combines with J gene TRBJ2-7; D is ambiguous. V lost 1 base, J lost 6 bases, and 10 bases lay in between. CDR3 length equals 13 residues. The germline CDR1 and CDR2 sequences are MNHEY and SMNVEV (reference sequence).

The chain links TRBV4-1 to TRBJ2-1; D tentatively reads TRBD1 or TRBD2 (5 bases each). CDR1 MGHRA and CDR2 YSYEKL come from the germline V gene. The CDR3 extends over 14 amino acids. The V and J ends lost 4 bases and 8 bases respectively, with 15 bases between them. The CDR3 DNA reads as TGCGCCAGCAGCCTGGGAGACAGAAGGGATGAGCAGTTCTTC. Translating gives CASSLGDRRDEQFF.

With regard to this clone: Distinct nucleotide sequences in the sample also encode this CDR3. V and J are TRBV7-9 and TRBJ1-2, with TRBD1 identical over 9 bases. V shed 1 base, J shed 1 base, and the junction held 1 base outside the gene matches. CDR3 length: 15 residues. Germline V gene sequence: CDR1 SEHNR, CDR2 FQNEAQ (reference sequence). In DNA, the CDR3 is TGTGCCAGCAGCTTAGGGACAGGGGTTAACTATGGCTACACCTTC. Its translation is CASSLGTGVNYGYTF.

For the CDR3, the DNA is TGTGCCATCAGTGAGGCCAGGACCTACGAGCAGTACTTC. Translation gives CAISEARTYEQYF. The chain carries TRBV10-3 and TRBJ2-7; D remains unclear. V dropped 2 bases and J dropped 2 bases, with 7 bases sitting between them. Germline V gives CDR1 ENHRY, CDR2 SYGVKD. The CDR3 is 13 amino acids.

A remark on this clone: The same CDR3 can be traced to other DNA sequences in this sample. This sequence joins TRBV7-9 and TRBJ1-4; D is unresolved. CDR3 length: 13 residues. Germline loops: CDR1 SEHNR, CDR2 FQNEAQ (reference sequence). V gave up 4 bases and J gave up 5 bases, with 8 bases separating them. The CDR3 spells CASSSPTNEKLFF. The CDR3 DNA is TGTGCCAGCAGCTCCCCCACGAATGAAAAACTGTTTTTT.

V is TRBV10-3 and J is TRBJ2-7; D is unclear. V gave up 3 bases and J gave up 7 bases, with 10 bases separating them. Germline lookup yields CDR1 ENHRY and CDR2 SYGVKD. The CDR3 totals 12 residues. CDR3 amino acids: CAISDSGVEQYF. In DNA, the CDR3 is TGTGCCATCAGTGATTCAGGAGTAGAGCAGTACTTC.

The rearrangement joins TRBV4-1 to TRBJ2-7; TRBD1 is a possible D gene (5 bases). V dropped 1 base and J dropped 5 bases, with 12 bases sitting between them. Germline V CDR1 and CDR2: MGHRA, YSYEKL. This CDR3 is built from 14 residues. In nucleotides, the CDR3 is TGCGCCAGCAGCCAAGCAGGGTCTCTGGACGAGCAGTACTTC. This sequence encodes CASSQAGSLDEQYF.

As concerns this clone: Additional DNA sequences in this sample encode the identical CDR3. The gene calls are TRBV29-1 and TRBJ2-1; no clear D gene. The CDR3 has 12 residues. The V and J ends lost 1 base and 2 bases respectively, with 3 bases between them. CDR1 SQVTM and CDR2 ANQGSEA come from the germline V gene. This chain's CDR3 is CSVEGAYNEQFF. CDR3 nucleotide sequence: TGCAGCGTTGAAGGTGCCTACAATGAGCAGTTCTTC.

The CDR3 region is CASSVGQGYNSPLHF. CDR3 nucleotides: TGTGCCAGCAGCGTCGGACAGGGATATAATTCACCCCTCCACTTT. V and J are TRBV9 and TRBJ1-6, with 8 nucleotides matching TRBD1. The CDR3 totals 15 residues. V trimming: 2 bases; J trimming: 4 bases; junction bases outside the gene matches: 2. Germline CDR1 reads SGDLS; CDR2 reads YYNGEE. The whole variable domain, filled in from reference TRBV9 and TRBJ1-6, reads DSGVTQTPKHLITATGQRVTLRCSPRSGDLSVYWYQQSLDQGLQFLIQYYNGEERAKGNILERFSAQQFPDLHSELNLSSLELGDSALYFCASSVGQGYNSPLHFGNGTRLTVT.

This clone was seen a handful of times. The rearrangement joins TRBV6-5 to TRBJ2-5; no firm D call. The J call may be wrong; the DNA end is better matched by TRBJ2-7. This CDR3 region has 12 residues. Germline lookup yields CDR1 MNHEY and CDR2 SVGAGI. The CDR3 bases are TGTGCCAGCAGTTTATTATCGGGCGAGCAGTACTTC. Its protein is CASSLLSGEQYF.

J is TRBJ1-2 and V is TRBV28, with D perhaps matching TRBD1 (6 bases). CDR1 and CDR2 (germline): MDHEN, SYDVKM. Trimming shortened V by 2 bases and J by 8 bases, and 15 bases separated the two germline ends. This CDR3 region has 14 residues. The CDR3 nucleotides read TGTGCCAGCAGTTTACCCCATACAGGGATCGGCTACACCTTC. Translated, it gives CASSLPHTGIGYTF.

V and J are TRBV11-2 and TRBJ1-6; 11 nucleotides agree with TRBD1. J was trimmed by 2 bases and V by 1 base; bases with no gene match: 1. Germline lookup yields CDR1 SGHAT and CDR2 FQNNGV. CDR3 length: 17 amino acids. CDR3 loop: CASSLAGQGAYNSPLHF. For the CDR3, the DNA is TGTGCCAGCAGCTTAGCGGGACAGGGGGCCTATAATTCACCCCTCCACTTT.

The chain carries TRBV6-5 and TRBJ2-1; unclear D gene. Germline CDR1 MNHEY, CDR2 SVGAGI. The CDR3 extends over 14 amino acids. Trimming removed 6 bases at V and 0 bases at J, with 9 bases between. As DNA, the CDR3 is TGTGCCAGCAGCCCCCTGCGCTCCTACAATGAGCAGTTCTTC. It codes for CASSPLRSYNEQFF.

The chain couples TRBV4-1 to TRBJ2-7, with D maybe TRBD1 (5 bases). The length of the CDR3 is 16 residues. Germline CDR1 and CDR2: MGHRA and YSYEKL. Trimming pared 0 bases from V and 3 bases from J, leaving 15 bases between. The CDR3 DNA sequence: TGCGCCAGCAGCCAAGAAGGGGCCGTAGAAATCTACGAGCAGTACTTC. Protein: CASSQEGAVEIYEQYF.

This clone has just one count. The genes are TRBV2 and TRBJ1-6; the match to TRBD1 covers 9 bases. The germline CDR1 and CDR2 sequences are SNHLY and FYNNEI. The trim removed 4 bases at V and 5 bases at J, leaving 6 bases unmatched. The CDR3 extends over 16 amino acids. The CDR3 region is CASSAPGTGHNSPLHF. The CDR3 DNA follows: TGTGCCAGCAGTGCCCCCGGGACAGGGCATAATTCACCCCTCCACTTT.

This rearrangement joins TRBV14 to TRBJ1-6, with D unresolved. CDR1 and CDR2 from the germline V gene are SGHDN and FVKESK. This CDR3 is 16 amino acids long. V was pared by 0 bases and J by 5 bases, with 11 bases between. CDR3 sequence reads: CASSQELRTNNSPLHF. In nucleotides, the CDR3 is TGTGCCAGCAGCCAAGAGTTAAGGACCAATAATTCACCCCTCCACTTT.

V gene TRBV5-4 combines with J gene TRBJ2-2, with a tentative D call TRBD2 (6 bases). The CDR3 spans 15 residues. Germline CDR1 and CDR2: SGHNT and YYREEE (reference sequence). The V end was cut by 0 bases, the J end by 4 bases, with 10 bases between. The CDR3 here is CASSLVGGGTGELFF. The CDR3 DNA reads TGTGCCAGCAGCTTGGTCGGGGGTGGCACCGGGGAGCTGTTTTTT.

CDR3 residues: CASSLGTGANRYGYTF. For the CDR3, the DNA is TGTGCCAGCAGCTTGGGGACAGGGGCAAATAGATATGGCTACACCTTC. The rearrangement joins TRBV7-9 to TRBJ1-2, with 10 nucleotides matching TRBD1. CDR1 is SEHNR and CDR2 is FQNEAQ in the germline V gene (reference sequence). With 3 bases clipped from V and 5 bases from J, the junction kept 9 bases outside the gene matches. CDR3 size: 16 residues.

The gene calls are TRBV5-4 and TRBJ2-7, with 9 bases fitting TRBD2. The V segment lost 1 base and the J segment 6 bases; nucleotides outside the gene matches: 8. CDR1 is SGHNT and CDR2 is YYREEE in the germline V gene (reference sequence). This CDR3 has 15 residues. The CDR3 spells CASSLSETSGIEQYF. CDR3 nucleotides: TGTGCCAGCAGCTTGTCCGAGACTAGCGGAATCGAGCAGTACTTC.

This chain's CDR3 is CASSPYSGAQETQYF. In nucleotides, the CDR3 is TGTGCCAGCTCACCATATTCCGGGGCGCAAGAGACCCAGTACTTC. V is TRBV18 and J is TRBJ2-5; tentatively, D is TRBD1 or TRBD2 (5 bases each). The V end lost 2 bases, the J end lost 2 bases, and 12 bases lay between the germline ends. The CDR3 spans 15 residues. The V gene's germline CDR1 is KGHSH and CDR2 LQKENI.

On this clone itself: One end of the junction does not line up with germline, which may come from a read error. This chain connects TRBV7-7 to TRBJ2-7; possible D gene TRBD2, 6 bases. CDR1 SSHAT and CDR2 FNYEAQ come from the germline V gene (reference sequence). The CDR3 runs 15 residues. In DNA, the CDR3 is TGTGCTAGCAGCTTAGCGCAGGGACTCAACTACGAGCAGTACTTC. It specifies CASSLAQGLNYEQYF.

The genes are TRBV5-5 and TRBJ1-5; tentatively, D is TRBD1 (5 bases). CDR3 length: 16 amino acids. The V gene lost 1 base and the J gene lost 0 bases, with 11 bases spanning the gap. CDR1 and CDR2 from the germline V gene are SGHKS and YYEKEE (reference sequence). The CDR3 DNA follows: TGTGCCAGCAGCTTGCGGGACGTATATAGCAATCAGCCCCAGCATTTT. As protein: CASSLRDVYSNQPQHF. Supplemented by reference TRBV5-5 and TRBJ1-5, the full variable domain reads DAGVTQSPTHLIKTRGQQVTLRCSPISGHKSVSWYQQVLGQGPQFIFQYYEKEERGRGNFPDRFSARQFPNYSSELNVNALLLGDSALYLCASSLRDVYSNQPQHFGDGTRLSIL.

CDR3 amino acids: CASSREREGRPDTQYF. CDR3 in DNA: TGTGCCAGCAGCCGGGAGCGGGAGGGCCGCCCAGATACGCAGTATTTT. The chain carries TRBV7-9 and TRBJ2-3; 10 positions agree with TRBD2. Trimming removed 5 bases from V and 4 bases from J; junction bases left unmatched: 9. The CDR3 runs 16 residues. Germline V gives CDR1 SEHNR, CDR2 FQNEAQ (reference sequence).

The J gene is TRBJ2-7, the V gene TRBV4-1, with TRBD2 matching 9 bases. CDR1 MGHRA and CDR2 YSYEKL come from the germline V gene. V shed 0 bases and J 1 base; nucleotides not matched to a gene: 4. This CDR3 is built from 16 residues. The CDR3 here is CASSQERLAESYEQYF. Here the CDR3 DNA reads TGCGCCAGCAGCCAAGAACGACTAGCGGAGTCCTACGAGCAGTACTTC.

This chain links TRBV30 with TRBJ2-7; maybe TRBD1 (6 bases). V shed 5 bases and J shed 0 bases, with 11 bases lying between them. This CDR3 is built from 13 residues. Looked up from germline, CDR1 is GTSNPN and CDR2 is SVGIG (reference sequence). The CDR3 DNA reads as TGTGCCTGGGGAAGGGACACCTCCTACGAGCAGTACTTC. Translating it yields CAWGRDTSYEQYF.